What follows are 14 T cell receptor beta chains derived from one specimen sequenced in a study of blood T cell repertoires in COVID-19. Profiling relied on immunoSEQ multiplex PCR, and the TCRdb table lists in-frame clones only, not all of them. The table has 290,000 or so clones, 90% seen once; the top ten hold approximately 1.2%. The sample consisted of PBMCs or T cells enriched from blood (not recorded which). The receptors come from a woman in her twenties or thirties who had recovered from COVID-19.

The CDR3 sequence: CASSFPDRGHNEQFF. The CDR3 region has the DNA TGTGCCAGCAGTTTCCCGGACAGGGGCCACAATGAGCAGTTCTTC. This chain links TRBV27 with TRBJ2-1; 9 nucleotides align to TRBD1. The CDR3 is 15 amino acids. V lost 3 bases to trimming and J lost 5 bases; unmatched junction nucleotides: 5. Germline lookup yields CDR1 MNHEY and CDR2 SMNVEV (reference sequence).

V is TRBV7-2 and J is TRBJ2-7, with 10 bases fitting TRBD2. Germline CDR1 is SGHTA and CDR2 is FQGNSA. This CDR3 contains 15 residues. Losses at the gene ends were 5 bases for V and 6 bases for J; bases not matched to a gene: 10. DNA of the CDR3: TGTGCCAGCAGCCTCTCTAGCGGGAGTACCCCCGAGCAGTACTTC. Translating it yields CASSLSSGSTPEQYF.

The chain joins TRBV28 to TRBJ2-3; 9 bases align to TRBD1. CDR3 length equals 15 residues. Germline CDR1 MDHEN, CDR2 SYDVKM. With V trimmed by 4 bases and J by 4 bases, 6 bases remained unmatched. The CDR3 nucleotides read TGTGCCAGCAGTTCCACACAGGGGGCATCAGATACGCAGTATTTT. It translates to CASSSTQGASDTQYF.

In its sample, this clone was seen once. The chain has TRBV7-9 and TRBJ1-2; D may be TRBD1 (5 bases). The CDR3 contains 16 residues. Germline loops: CDR1 SEHNR, CDR2 FQNEAQ (reference sequence). V was cut by 6 bases and J by 3 bases, with 20 bases left in between. The CDR3 is CASREGKLRADYGYTF. DNA for the CDR3: TGTGCCAGCAGGGAGGGGAAGCTCAGGGCAGACTATGGCTACACCTTC.

A word on this clone: Other DNA variants within this sample encode the same CDR3. The CDR3 here is CASGRSYEQYF. The CDR3, as DNA: TGTGCCAGCGGCAGAAGCTACGAGCAGTACTTC. V and J are TRBV28 and TRBJ2-7; D is unclear. The germline gives CDR1 MDHEN, CDR2 SYDVKM. This CDR3 region has 11 residues. V gave up 8 bases and J gave up 3 bases, with 8 bases separating them.

The V and J genes are TRBV27 and TRBJ2-7, with D unclear. Germline lookup yields CDR1 MNHEY and CDR2 SMNVEV (reference sequence). This CDR3 has 10 residues. Trimming stripped 8 bases from V and 4 bases from J, with 6 bases between. CDR3 in amino acids: CASGRYEQYF. In nucleotides, the CDR3 is TGTGCCAGCGGTAGATACGAGCAGTACTTC.

The chain recombines TRBV6-2 or TRBV6-3 with TRBJ2-1, with TRBD1 identical over 10 bases. CDR3 size: 14 residues. The V gene's germline CDR1 is MNHEY and CDR2 SVGEGT. After removal of 0 bases from V and 8 bases from J, the junction contained 1 base not matched to a gene. CDR3 sequence reads: CASSYSGQGDEQFF. DNA of the CDR3: TGTGCCAGCAGTTACTCCGGACAGGGGGATGAGCAGTTCTTC.

V and J are TRBV19 and TRBJ2-7, with 8 bases lining up with TRBD2. Germline V gene data show CDR1 as LNHDA and CDR2 as SQIVND (reference sequence). The CDR3 extends over 14 amino acids. Trimming at V came to 4 bases and at J to 9 bases, leaving 11 bases not matched to a gene. The CDR3 bases are TGTGCCAGTAGTACGAGCGGGAGTTTCGAAGGGCAGTACTTC. This sequence encodes CASSTSGSFEGQYF.

The chain carries TRBV30 and TRBJ2-1; D remains ambiguous. V gave up 2 bases and J gave up 6 bases, with 11 bases separating them. CDR1 GTSNPN and CDR2 SVGIG come from the germline V gene (reference sequence). The CDR3 is 13 amino acids. The chain's CDR3 is CAWSLIQRNEQFF. In nucleotides, the CDR3 is TGTGCCTGGAGTCTAATCCAGCGCAATGAGCAGTTCTTC.

The V gene is TRBV10-3, the J gene TRBJ2-7, with D tentatively TRBD2 (6 bases). The CDR3 is made up of 14 amino acids. The V gene's germline CDR1 is ENHRY and CDR2 SYGVKD. The V gene lost 6 bases and the J gene lost 0 bases, with 12 bases spanning the gap. The CDR3 reads CAIRTGGNSYEQYF. Here the CDR3 DNA reads TGTGCCATCAGGACGGGCGGGAACTCCTACGAGCAGTACTTC.

The chain carries TRBV19 and TRBJ1-2; tentative D call: TRBD1 (6 bases). V was pared by 4 bases and J by 3 bases, with 12 bases between. In germline, CDR1 is LNHDA, CDR2 SQIVND (reference sequence). The length of the CDR3 is 14 residues. The CDR3 nucleotides are TGTGCCAGTAGTACCTCCGGGACACACTATGGCTACACCTTC. Translated: CASSTSGTHYGYTF.

The J gene is TRBJ2-2, the V gene TRBV12-3 or TRBV12-4; TRBD1 might be the D (5 bases). V was clipped by 5 bases and J by 4 bases, with 8 bases between them. This CDR3 comprises 13 residues. CDR3: CASSTQGTGELFF. CDR3 DNA sequence: TGTGCCAGCAGTACGCAGGGCACCGGGGAGCTGTTTTTT.

This chain uses TRBV28 with TRBJ2-7, with 10 nucleotides matching TRBD2. In germline, CDR1 is MDHEN, CDR2 SYDVKM. The junction had 8 bases not matched to a gene; V was cut back by 5 bases and J by 4 bases. The CDR3 spans 15 residues. Here the CDR3 reads CASSPQREGRYEQYF. CDR3 sequence (DNA): TGTGCCAGCAGTCCCCAGCGGGAGGGCCGATACGAGCAGTACTTC.

This clone has a single count. The chain recombines TRBV19 with TRBJ2-3; D unresolved. Between the trimmed V and J ends, which lost 5 bases and 7 bases, there was a span of 10 bases. This CDR3 contains 12 residues. Germline V gene sequence: CDR1 LNHDA, CDR2 SQIVND (reference sequence). CDR3 in amino acids: CASSFTANTQYF. The CDR3 DNA sequence: TGTGCCAGTAGTTTCACAGCAAATACGCAGTATTTT.